This is a list of T cell receptor beta chains from one sample in a study of beta chain features in type 1 diabetes. Sequencing was performed with immunoSEQ multiplex PCR; in TCRdb, only in-frame clones are kept and a portion is missing. The sample contains a few hundred thousand clones, about a fifth of which appear only once. The sample consisted of naive CD4+ T cells from blood. The receptors originated from a woman in her thirties or forties with type 1 diabetes. Each CDR3 is given with its conserved first and last residue. D genes are given only for firm matches. Some rows mark clone size as missing; the rest say once, few, many or name a class of expanded clone.

few	TRBD1	TRBV30	TRBJ2-7	TGTGCCTGGAACGTAGGGACAGGGTACGAGCAGTACTTC	CAWNVGTGYEQYF
.	TRBD1	TRBV29-1	TRBJ2-7	TGCAGCGCCACCGTCGGGACAAAGCGACAGGGCGAGCAGTACTTC	CSATVGTKRQGEQYF
.	.	TRBV18	TRBJ2-5	TGTGCCAGCTCTCGAAGGGGAGAGACCCAGTACTTC	CASSRRGETQYF
.	TRBD1	TRBV18	TRBJ2-1	TGTGCCAGCTCACCAAACAACCCAGGACAGGGGGCAAATGAGCAGTTCTTC	CASSPNNPGQGANEQFF
.	.	TRBV9	TRBJ2-1	TGTGCCAGCAGCGTGCAGGGATGGGGGGATGAGCAGTTCTTC	CASSVQGWGDEQFF
.	.	TRBV6-6	TRBJ1-2	TGTGCCAGCAGTTACTCGGCAGGGGATAACTATGGCTACACCTTC	CASSYSAGDNYGYTF
.	TRBD1	TRBV9	TRBJ2-2	TGTGCCAGCAGCGTAGTGGGACAGCTCTCGAACACCGGGGAGCTGTTTTTT	CASSVVGQLSNTGELFF
.	TRBD2	TRBV13	TRBJ2-1	TGTGCCAGCAGCCTCAAGCCGGGACTAGCCTCCTACAATGAGCAGTTCTTC	CASSLKPGLASYNEQFF
.	TRBD1	TRBV7-9	TRBJ1-4	TGTGCCAGCAGCCAGACAGGGATGAGTGAAAAACTGTTTTTT	CASSQTGMSEKLFF
.	TRBD2	TRBV30	TRBJ2-3	TGTGCCTTGACTAGCCCTAGCACAGATACGCAGTATTTT	CALTSPSTDTQYF
.	TRBD2	TRBV5-6	TRBJ2-1	TGTGCCAGCAGTTATACTAGCGGGGGATACAATGAGCAGTTCTTC	CASSYTSGGYNEQFF
few	TRBD1	TRBV9	TRBJ1-4	TGTGCCAGCAGCGTCGGACAGGGGGCCGGTAATGAAAAACTGTTTTTT	CASSVGQGAGNEKLFF
.	.	TRBV6-1	TRBJ2-7	TGTGCCAGTCTATCATCCCTTTCCTACGAGCAGTACTTC	CASLSSLSYEQYF
few	.	TRBV29-1	TRBJ2-5	TGCAGCGCCGGGGGACAGCAAGAGACCCAGTACTTC	CSAGGQQETQYF
few	TRBD2	TRBV30	TRBJ2-3	TGTGCCTGGAGTAGCGGGAGAGCAGATACGCAGTATTTT	CAWSSGRADTQYF
few	TRBD2	TRBV7-2	TRBJ2-1	TGTGCCAGCAGCTGGCGCCCTAGCGGGAGGACCAATGAGCAGTTCTTC	CASSWRPSGRTNEQFF
.	.	TRBV4-1	TRBJ2-6	TGCGCCAGCAGCCAAGGCGGGCTTGGGGCCAACGTCCTGACTTTC	CASSQGGLGANVLTF
.	.	TRBV4-3	TRBJ2-5	TGCGCCAGCAGCTCAACAGGGTTTGAGACCCAGTACTTC	CASSSTGFETQYF
.	.	TRBV7-2	TRBJ2-6	TGTGCCAGCAGCTTCGACGACAGCTCTGGGGCCAACGTCCTGACTTTC	CASSFDDSSGANVLTF
.	TRBD1	TRBV27	TRBJ1-5	TGTGCCAGCAGTTTCCGGGTTACTGGACAGGGCAATCAGCCCCAGCATTTT	CASSFRVTGQGNQPQHF
few	TRBD1	TRBV6-5	TRBJ1-1	TGTGCCAGCAGTTACTCGACAGGGGTGGGGTACGCTGAAGCTTTCTTT	CASSYSTGVGYAEAFF
.	.	TRBV15	TRBJ2-7	TGTGCCACCAGCAGAGATCTAACCTACGAGCAGTACTTC	CATSRDLTYEQYF
.	TRBD1	TRBV6-5	TRBJ2-7	TGTGCCAGCAGTTACCGGACAGGCCGGTACGAGCAGTACTTC	CASSYRTGRYEQYF
few	.	TRBV6-1	TRBJ2-7	TGTGCCAGCAGTGAGGCGGGTTCGGACAGCTACGAGCAGTACTTC	CASSEAGSDSYEQYF
.	.	TRBV6-5	TRBJ1-1	TGTGCCAGCTGGACCGGGGGAAGAGGGCACACTGAAGCTTTCTTT	CASWTGGRGHTEAFF
few	.	TRBV7-9	TRBJ2-2	TGTGCCAGCAGGGGGCAAAACACCGGGGAGCTGTTTTTT	CASRGQNTGELFF
few	TRBD2	TRBV15	TRBJ2-1	TGTGCCACCAGCAAGCAGACAGGACTAGCGGGAGAGGCAGAGCAGTTCTTC	CATSKQTGLAGEAEQFF
.	.	TRBV7-2	TRBJ2-6	TGTGCCAGCAGCCTTTCGGCCAACGTCCTGACTTTC	CASSLSANVLTF
.	.	TRBV28	TRBJ1-1	TGTGCCAGCCTCACCGTCGGTGATGTCGCTTTCTTT	CASLTVGDVAFF
.	.	TRBV7-2	TRBJ1-1	TGTGCCAGCAGCCGGAACACTGAAGCTTTCTTT	CASSRNTEAFF
few	.	TRBV7-2	TRBJ1-1	TGTGCCAGCAGCCTCCCCTCTGGCATTGAAGCTTTCTTT	CASSLPSGIEAFF
few	.	TRBV2	TRBJ1-4	TGTGCCAGCAGTGATGGGGGGAGGCGAGAAAAACTGTTTTTT	CASSDGGRREKLFF
.	.	TRBV28	TRBJ2-3	TGTGCCAGCAGTCTACCTGGTCGAGGGAGGGATACGCAGTATTTT	CASSLPGRGRDTQYF
once	TRBD1	TRBV6-5	TRBJ2-5	TGTGCCAGCAGAGAGGGGGCGCCGAGGGAGACCCAGTACTTC	CASREGAPRETQYF
few	TRBD1	TRBV9	TRBJ1-6	TGTGCCAGCAGCGTAGAGGGACAGGGGAGTTCACCCCTCCACTTT	CASSVEGQGSSPLHF
.	TRBD1	TRBV6-5	TRBJ2-5	TGTGCCAGCAGTTGGACAGGGGGCTTAGAGACCCAGTACTTC	CASSWTGGLETQYF
few	.	TRBV28	TRBJ2-7	TGTGCCAGCAGGCCCCCAACAGTTATCAGCTCCTACGAGCAGTACTTC	CASRPPTVISSYEQYF
few	.	TRBV7-9	TRBJ1-2	TGTGCCAGCAGCTGGGTCTCGGACAATAACTATGGCTACACCTTC	CASSWVSDNNYGYTF
.	TRBD1	TRBV19	TRBJ1-2	TGTGCCAGTAGTATGCCGGGACAGGGGGTGTTTGGCTACACCTTC	CASSMPGQGVFGYTF
few	.	TRBV5-6	TRBJ2-7	TGTGCCAGCAGCTTCGCCGGGAACTACGAGCAGTACTTC	CASSFAGNYEQYF
.	TRBD2	TRBV7-3	TRBJ2-1	TGTGCCAGCAGCTGGACTAGCGGTAATGGATACAATGAGCAGTTCTTC	CASSWTSGNGYNEQFF
.	.	TRBV9	TRBJ2-2	TGTGCCAGCAGCGTAGAGCACACCGGGGAGCTGTTTTTT	CASSVEHTGELFF
.	.	TRBV10-3	TRBJ1-2	TGTGCCATCAGTGAGGAGGGTTCCTATGGCTACACCTTC	CAISEEGSYGYTF
.	TRBD2	TRBV14	TRBJ2-1	TGTGCCAGCAGCCAAGATCTATTTGCGGGAGTTGTCAATGAGCAGTTCTTC	CASSQDLFAGVVNEQFF
.	.	TRBV10-3	TRBJ2-7	TGTGCCATCAGTGTGATCCCGAGCTCCTACGAGCAGTACTTC	CAISVIPSSYEQYF
few	TRBD1	TRBV7-7	TRBJ2-5	TGTGCTAGCAGCTTAGGGGGGGACAGGGAAGAGACCCAGTACTTC	CASSLGGDREETQYF
few	TRBD1	TRBV28	TRBJ2-5	TGTGCCAGCGGACAGGGGGGAGAGACCCAGTACTTC	CASGQGGETQYF
few	.	TRBV29-1	TRBJ2-5	TGCAGCGTTCAACAAGGGGGCGCGGGGGAGACCCAGTACTTC	CSVQQGGAGETQYF
few	.	TRBV30	TRBJ1-5	TGTGCCTGGAGTGTCCAGGGGCTGGGCAATCAGCCCCAGCATTTT	CAWSVQGLGNQPQHF
.	.	TRBV29-1	TRBJ1-2	TGCAGCGTTTTGTACAGGACCTATGGCTACACCTTC	CSVLYRTYGYTF
few	TRBD2	TRBV6-5	TRBJ2-5	TGTGCCAGCAGACCGGGGGGGGAGAAGACCCAGTACTTC	CASRPGGEKTQYF
.	TRBD2	TRBV29-1	TRBJ2-3	TGCAGCGTTGAAGATAGCGGGAGAACCGATACGCAGTATTTT	CSVEDSGRTDTQYF
few	.	TRBV4-2	TRBJ2-2	TGTGCCAGCAGCCAAGACAGGGGGAACACCGGGGAGCTGTTTTTT	CASSQDRGNTGELFF
few	TRBD2	TRBV28	TRBJ2-5	TGTGCCATTTCCGGGACTAGCCGGGAGACCCAGTACTTC	CAISGTSRETQYF